A single sample is the source of the 2 T cell receptor beta chains below, sequenced in a study of blood T cells in healthy people across ages. A second PCR, run for about 7 to 11 cycles, used a sample-barcoded 5' primer plus a J-beta primer mix. TCRdb re-derived calls from the 5' RACE reads in MiXCR, one entry per CDR3 protein. The data show around 1,000,000 distinct CDR3 sequences, 25% seen once. A further study also used this sample, focusing on T cells of mothers and their children.

What was sequenced was blood. The receptors here all came from a girl aged 2-10 years in good health.

This clonotype was observed a few times. CDR3: CSAYDRDSYEQYF. CDR3 DNA sequence: TGCAGTGCCTACGACAGGGACTCCTACGAGCAGTACTTC. V is TRBV20-1 and J is TRBJ2-7; TRBD1 matches at 7 bases. This CDR3 contains 13 residues. The V gene end was trimmed by 6 bases and the J gene end by 0 bases; junction bases not matched to a gene: 5. Germline-derived CDR1 and CDR2 are DFQATT and SNEGSKA (reference sequence).

This clonotype showed up many times. The rearrangement joins TRBV27 to TRBJ2-7, with a tentative D call TRBD2 (5 bases). The V end lost 8 bases, the J end lost 0 bases, and 11 bases lay between the germline ends. The CDR3 sequence is 13 residues long. Looked up from germline, CDR1 is MNHEY and CDR2 is SMNVEV (reference sequence). In DNA form, the CDR3 reads TGTGCCAGCGCAGAACTAGGCTCCTACGAGCAGTACTTC. Amino acids: CASAELGSYEQYF.